Listed here are 3 T cell receptor beta chains from one sample, sequenced in a study of response to subunit inactivated influenza vaccine. TCRdb passed the RT-PCR reads through MiXCR, listing each CDR3 protein once. The sample records 560,000 or so distinct CDR3 sequences, under 9% being singletons. This specimen was PBMCs from blood, taken roughly 24 months after vaccination. The receptors stem from a man between 50 and 75 years old who received an inactivated influenza vaccine.

The rearrangement joins TRBV5-1 to TRBJ2-1; D ambiguous. Trimming removed 0 bases at V and 3 bases at J, with 7 bases between. Germline CDR1 reads SGHRS; CDR2 reads YFSETQ. The CDR3 contains 14 residues. The CDR3 region has the DNA TGCGCCAGCAGCTTGGACAGTGTCTACAATGAGCAGTTCTTC. Protein: CASSLDSVYNEQFF.

This clonotype appeared many times. J is TRBJ1-4 and V is TRBV28; D unresolved. The ends were cut back, 5 bases at V and 7 bases at J, with 14 bases in the middle. The CDR3 is 14 amino acids. Germline CDR1 MDHEN, CDR2 SYDVKM. CDR3 bases: TGTGCCAGCAGTGGCCAGGTGTTGGGTGAAAAACTGTTTTTT. Its protein is CASSGQVLGEKLFF.

This clonotype was observed a handful of times. V is TRBV28 and J is TRBJ2-7, with D possibly TRBD1 on 6 matching bases. The germline CDR1 and CDR2 sequences are MDHEN and SYDVKM. The CDR3 sequence is 13 residues long. V lost 5 bases, J lost 3 bases, and 11 bases lay in between. CDR3 residues: CASSEGQIYEQYF. DNA of the CDR3: TGTGCCAGCAGTGAAGGACAGATCTACGAGCAGTACTTC.